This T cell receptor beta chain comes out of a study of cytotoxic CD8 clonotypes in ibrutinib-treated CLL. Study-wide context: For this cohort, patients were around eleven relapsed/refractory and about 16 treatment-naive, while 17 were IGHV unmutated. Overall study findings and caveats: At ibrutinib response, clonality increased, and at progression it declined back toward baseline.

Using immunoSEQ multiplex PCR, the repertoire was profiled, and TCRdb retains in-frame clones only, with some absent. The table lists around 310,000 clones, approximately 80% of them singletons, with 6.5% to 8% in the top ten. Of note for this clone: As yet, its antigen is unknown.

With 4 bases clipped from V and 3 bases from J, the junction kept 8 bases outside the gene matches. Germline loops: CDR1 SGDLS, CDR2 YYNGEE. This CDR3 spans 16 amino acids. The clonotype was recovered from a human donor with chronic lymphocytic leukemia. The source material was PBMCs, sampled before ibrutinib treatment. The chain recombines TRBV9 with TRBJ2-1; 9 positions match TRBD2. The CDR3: CASSRRLAAIYNEQFF. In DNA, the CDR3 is TGTGCCAGCAGCCGACGACTAGCGGCGATCTACAATGAGCAGTTCTTC. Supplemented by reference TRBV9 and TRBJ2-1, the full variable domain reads DSGVTQTPKHLITATGQRVTLRCSPRSGDLSVYWYQQSLDQGLQFLIQYYNGEERAKGNILERFSAQQFPDLHSELNLSSLELGDSALYFCASSRRLAAIYNEQFFGPGTRLTVL.